Included here is one T cell receptor (beta chain) sequence, with context. Its target is unknown. Separate from the approximately 670-subject first cohort, the roughly 120-subject validation cohort was the one that the donors belonged to. Some clones are missing from TCRdb's copy, which holds only in-frame ones; the method was immunoSEQ multiplex PCR. Among tens of thousands of clones listed, 92% were seen once. The sample belongs to a study of cytomegalovirus exposure and HLA in healthy donors. Study-wide background: In a later analysis, the 120 or so validation repertoires were reported to have used the same platform as the 550 to 850 first-cohort repertoires. Whole-study results and caveats: Reportedly, cytomegalovirus status was diagnosed with high sensitivity and specificity. First-cohort TCR clusters were later found to tend to co-occur in the 120 or so validation repertoires.

Germline loops: CDR1 LNHDA, CDR2 SQIVND (reference sequence). The V gene lost 0 bases and the J gene lost 4 bases, with 10 bases spanning the gap. The CDR3 length is 15 residues. The origin of this receptor is a man younger than 35 in good health and CMV-seronegative. The rearrangement uses TRBV19 and TRBJ1-5, with D possibly matching TRBD1 (5 bases). Sequencing was performed on PBMCs. The CDR3 region is CASSIDPDSNQPQHF. The CDR3, as DNA: TGTGCCAGTAGTATAGATCCTGACAGTAATCAGCCCCAGCATTTT.